This T cell receptor beta chain was obtained from a study of blood T cell repertoires in COVID-19. CDR3 length: 15 amino acids. Germline lookup yields CDR1 LNHDA and CDR2 SQIVND (reference sequence). Trimming took 8 bases from V and 0 from J; bases not matched to a gene: 6. The repertoire was sequenced with immunoSEQ multiplex PCR; TCRdb's copy has only in-frame clones and lacks some. This table holds roughly 29,000 clones, 85% to 95% found once. This TCR came from a woman in her seventies with COVID-19, enrolled during active disease. Sequences were obtained from peripheral blood. V is TRBV19 and J is TRBJ1-1, with 10 bases aligning to TRBD1. The CDR3, as DNA: TGTGCCAGTGACAGGGGGCGCGGAATGAACACTGAAGCTTTCTTT. Its protein product is CASDRGRGMNTEAFF.